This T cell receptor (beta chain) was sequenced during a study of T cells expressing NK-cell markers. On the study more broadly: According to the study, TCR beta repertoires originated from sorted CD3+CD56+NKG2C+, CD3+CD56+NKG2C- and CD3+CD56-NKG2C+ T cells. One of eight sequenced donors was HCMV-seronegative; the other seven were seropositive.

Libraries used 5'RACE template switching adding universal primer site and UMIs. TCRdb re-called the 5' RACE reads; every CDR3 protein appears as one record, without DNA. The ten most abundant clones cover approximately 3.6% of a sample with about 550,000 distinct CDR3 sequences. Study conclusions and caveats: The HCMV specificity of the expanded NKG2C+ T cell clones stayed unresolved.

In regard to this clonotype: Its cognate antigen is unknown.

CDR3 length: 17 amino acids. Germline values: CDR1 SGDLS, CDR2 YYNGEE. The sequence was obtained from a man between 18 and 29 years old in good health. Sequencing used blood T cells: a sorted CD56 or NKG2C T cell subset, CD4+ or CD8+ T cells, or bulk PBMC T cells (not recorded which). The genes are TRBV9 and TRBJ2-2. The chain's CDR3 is CASSVEEYSSLAGELFF.